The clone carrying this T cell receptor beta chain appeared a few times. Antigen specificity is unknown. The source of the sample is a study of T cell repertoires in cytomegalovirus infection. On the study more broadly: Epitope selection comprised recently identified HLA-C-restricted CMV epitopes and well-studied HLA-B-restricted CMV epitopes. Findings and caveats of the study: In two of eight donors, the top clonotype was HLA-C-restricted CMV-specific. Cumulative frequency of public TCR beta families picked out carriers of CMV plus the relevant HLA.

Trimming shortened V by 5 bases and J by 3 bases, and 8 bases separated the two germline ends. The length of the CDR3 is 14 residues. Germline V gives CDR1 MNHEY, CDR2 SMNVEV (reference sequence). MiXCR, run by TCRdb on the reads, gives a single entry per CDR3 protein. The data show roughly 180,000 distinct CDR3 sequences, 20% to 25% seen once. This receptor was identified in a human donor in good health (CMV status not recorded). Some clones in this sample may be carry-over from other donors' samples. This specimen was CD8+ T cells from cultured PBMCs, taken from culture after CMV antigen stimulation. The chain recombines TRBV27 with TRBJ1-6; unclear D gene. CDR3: CASSPGVYNSPLHF. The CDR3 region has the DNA TGTGCCAGCAGTCCGGGAGTCTATAATTCACCCCTCCACTTT.